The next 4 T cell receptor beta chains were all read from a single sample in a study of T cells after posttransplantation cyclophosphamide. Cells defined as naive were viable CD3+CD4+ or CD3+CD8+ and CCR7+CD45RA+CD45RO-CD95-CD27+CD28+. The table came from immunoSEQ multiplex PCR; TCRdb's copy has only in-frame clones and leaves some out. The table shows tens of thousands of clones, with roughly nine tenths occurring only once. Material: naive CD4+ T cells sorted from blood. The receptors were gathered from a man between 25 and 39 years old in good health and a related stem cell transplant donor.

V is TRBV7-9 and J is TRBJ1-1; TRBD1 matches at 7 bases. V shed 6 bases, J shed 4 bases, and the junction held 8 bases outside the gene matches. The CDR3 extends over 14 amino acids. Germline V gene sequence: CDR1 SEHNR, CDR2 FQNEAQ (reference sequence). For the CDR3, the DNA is TGTGCCAGCAGGATGACAGGGACCCCCACTGAAGCTTTCTTT. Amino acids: CASRMTGTPTEAFF.

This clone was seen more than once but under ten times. The CDR3, as DNA: TGTGCCAGCCTAGGTCGAACAGGGGGTAGTAAGTCTGGAAACACCATATATTTT. It is translated as CASLGRTGGSKSGNTIYF. The chain combines TRBV21-1 with TRBJ1-3; the table's D call, TRBD1, has no DNA check behind it. TRBV21-1 is listed as a pseudogene. The CDR3 consists of 18 residues.

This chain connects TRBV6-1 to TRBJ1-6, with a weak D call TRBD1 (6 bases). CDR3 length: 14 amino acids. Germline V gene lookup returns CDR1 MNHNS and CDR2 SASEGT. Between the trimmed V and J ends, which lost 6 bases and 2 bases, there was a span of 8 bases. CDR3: CASRQGPYNSPLHF. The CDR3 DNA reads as TGTGCCAGCAGACAGGGCCCCTATAATTCACCCCTCCACTTT.

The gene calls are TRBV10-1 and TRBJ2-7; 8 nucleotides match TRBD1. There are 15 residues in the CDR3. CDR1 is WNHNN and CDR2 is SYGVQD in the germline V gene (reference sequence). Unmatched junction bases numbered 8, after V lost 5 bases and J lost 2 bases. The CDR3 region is CASSNRGTGTYEQYF. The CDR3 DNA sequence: TGCGCCAGCAGTAATCGAGGGACAGGCACCTACGAGCAGTACTTC.